Sequencing of this T cell receptor (beta chain) was carried out in a study of blood T cell repertoires in COVID-19. Study at large: The United States, Italy and Spain supplied acute and convalescent COVID-19 samples. Sample material is recorded as cDNA or gDNA derived from T cells, B-cell-depleted T cells, or PBMCs.

Authors' methods: Using reference gene primer amplification, nucleated cell counts were estimated. Clones were read by immunoSEQ multiplex PCR, and TCRdb kept only the in-frame ones, dropping some. The D gene and trimming were derived from the DNA, and the V and J assignments and clone size from that table. The table lists about 130,000 clones, around nine tenths of them singletons. The V end was cut by 1 base, the J end by 3 bases, with 15 bases between. The length of the CDR3 is 16 residues. CDR1 is LGHNA and CDR2 is YNFKEQ in the germline V gene. Material: peripheral blood. V usage is TRBV4-2 and J usage is TRBJ2-5; D might be TRBD1 (6 bases). The origin of this receptor is a man aged 50-60 years with active or convalescent COVID-19. CDR3 sequence: CASSQARTGREETQYF. In nucleotides, the CDR3 is TGTGCCAGCAGCCAAGCGAGAACAGGGCGAGAAGAGACCCAGTACTTC.